Following are 26 T cell receptor beta chains from one sample sequenced in a study of yellow fever vaccine responses in identical twins. TCRdb re-called the RT-PCR reads with MiXCR, one entry per CDR3 protein. The sample carries tens of thousands of distinct CDR3 sequences, 60% to 80% recorded once. This material consisted of T cells from blood (PBMCs), unsorted or a sorted subset (not recorded which), taken before or after yellow fever vaccination (not recorded which). These receptors all stem from a woman under 30 who received the yellow fever vaccine.

The chain recombines TRBV5-1 with TRBJ2-5, with D maybe TRBD2 (5 bases). The CDR3 sequence is 15 residues long. V lost 4 bases, J lost 2 bases, and 15 bases lay in between. Germline values: CDR1 SGHRS, CDR2 YFSETQ. The CDR3 sequence is CASSSEGSGQETQYF. DNA of the CDR3: TGCGCCAGCAGCAGTGAGGGCTCGGGGCAAGAGACCCAGTACTTC.

J is TRBJ2-7 and V is TRBV5-1, with D perhaps TRBD1 (5 bases). Germline V gives CDR1 SGHRS, CDR2 YFSETQ. The V gene lost 4 bases and the J gene lost 3 bases, with 11 bases spanning the gap. This CDR3 spans 13 amino acids. CDR3 in amino acids: CASSPNRIYEQYF. The DNA of the CDR3 is TGCGCCAGCAGCCCGAACAGGATCTACGAGCAGTACTTC.

The gene calls are TRBV20-1 and TRBJ1-5, with 7 bases that match TRBD1. This CDR3 has 12 amino acids. CDR1 and CDR2 from the germline V gene are DFQATT and SNEGSKA (reference sequence). With V trimmed by 8 bases and J by 2 bases, 3 bases remained unmatched. CDR3 DNA: TGCAGTACCGGACAGGGCAATCAGCCCCAGCATTTT. Amino acids: CSTGQGNQPQHF.

DNA of the CDR3: TGCAGTGCTAGCCCCGTACTAGCGACCCAAGAGACCCAGTACTTC. Translated, it gives CSASPVLATQETQYF. The chain is built from TRBV20-1 and TRBJ2-5, with 7 bases identical to TRBD2. Germline lookup yields CDR1 DFQATT and CDR2 SNEGSKA (reference sequence). CDR3 length: 15 residues. The V gene end was trimmed by 3 bases and the J gene end by 1 base; junction bases not matched to a gene: 8.

The chain recombines TRBV4-3 with TRBJ2-5; D is possibly TRBD2 (5 bases). The CDR3 is 19 residues long. Looked up from germline, CDR1 is LGHNA and CDR2 is YSLEER. Trimming left V 0 bases short and J 4 bases short, with 24 bases between. The CDR3 is CASSQDLFVGLALGETQYF. The CDR3 DNA reads TGCGCCAGCAGCCAAGATTTATTCGTGGGCCTAGCCCTCGGAGAGACCCAGTACTTC.

This chain uses TRBV29-1 with TRBJ2-3; D is ambiguous. This CDR3 has 11 residues. Germline lookup yields CDR1 SQVTM and CDR2 ANQGSEA. Between the trimmed V and J ends, which lost 5 bases and 7 bases, there was a span of 10 bases. CDR3 amino acids: CSVSVENTQYF. CDR3 sequence (DNA): TGCAGCGTTTCTGTTGAGAATACGCAGTATTTT.

This CDR3 reads CASSHGQGTDTQYF. DNA for the CDR3: TGTGCCAGCAGCCATGGACAGGGGACAGATACGCAGTATTTT. J is TRBJ2-3 and V is TRBV3-1, with 9 bases fitting TRBD1. Germline V lookup: CDR1 LGHDT, CDR2 YNNKEL (reference sequence). CDR3 size: 14 residues. Germline trimming cut 3 bases from V and 3 bases from J; bases unmatched to any gene: 1.

This clonotype was recorded a few times. One junction end disagrees with the germline gene, perhaps due to a read error. The V and J genes are TRBV23-1 and TRBJ1-4; D gene uncertain. TRBV23-1 falls under the ORF class, with uncertain function. The CDR3 loop spans 12 amino acids. The CDR3: CASSLKESPVAF. The CDR3 DNA is TGCGCCAGCAGTCTCAAGGAAAGCCCAGTCGCGTTT.

The gene calls are TRBV19 and TRBJ1-1; D possibly corresponds to TRBD1 (6 bases). Germline loops: CDR1 LNHDA, CDR2 SQIVND (reference sequence). The CDR3 is 15 residues long. The ends were cut back, 3 bases at V and 5 bases at J, with 16 bases in the middle. CDR3 DNA: TGTGCCAGTAGTATCACTCTCAGGGGTTCGACTGAAGCTTTCTTT. Amino acids: CASSITLRGSTEAFF.

The chain uses TRBV29-1 and TRBJ2-7; D remains unclear. V was clipped by 5 bases and J by 0 bases, with 2 bases between them. The CDR3 sequence is 10 residues long. Germline V lookup: CDR1 SQVTM, CDR2 ANQGSEA. The CDR3 DNA reads as TGCAGCGTTTTCTCCTACGAGCAGTACTTC. Protein: CSVFSYEQYF.

The chain combines TRBV2 with TRBJ2-1; 8 bases fit TRBD2. The V and J ends lost 10 bases and 0 bases, in that order; junction bases with no gene match: 5. Per germline, CDR1 SNHLY and CDR2 FYNNEI. The CDR3 has 14 residues. Here the CDR3 DNA reads TGTGCCATCTCTAGCGGGTTCTCCTACAATGAGCAGTTCTTC. Translation gives CAISSGFSYNEQFF.

The chain recombines TRBV5-6 with TRBJ2-1; 8 bases map to TRBD1. Germline CDR1 is SGHDT and CDR2 is YYEEEE. The CDR3 runs to 13 residues. V was pared by 2 bases and J by 8 bases, with 3 bases of the junction left unmatched. CDR3 region: CASSFQGAHEQFF. The CDR3 DNA reads as TGTGCCAGCAGCTTCCAGGGGGCTCATGAGCAGTTCTTC.

The chain links TRBV10-3 to TRBJ1-5; possible D gene TRBD1, 5 bases. The V end was cut by 6 bases, the J end by 7 bases, with 13 bases between. This CDR3 contains 13 residues. Germline V lookup: CDR1 ENHRY, CDR2 SYGVKD. The chain's CDR3 is CAISREDVQPQHF. In nucleotides, the CDR3 is TGTGCCATCAGCAGGGAGGATGTACAGCCCCAGCATTTT.

The chain uses TRBV6-1 and TRBJ1-5; D not certain. This CDR3 has 13 amino acids. With 6 bases removed from V and 4 bases from J, the gap between germline ends came to 10 bases. Germline CDR1 and CDR2: MNHNS and SASEGT. The CDR3, as DNA: TGTGCCAGCAGGCAGCAGGATAATCAGCCCCAGCATTTT. It codes for CASRQQDNQPQHF.

V usage is TRBV2 and J usage is TRBJ2-7, with 7 bases that match TRBD2. This CDR3 comprises 13 residues. Germline V CDR1 and CDR2: SNHLY, FYNNEI. Trimming cost V 4 bases and J 4 bases; bases outside gene matches: 4. The CDR3 nucleotides are TGTGCCAGCAGTGCAGCTAGCGGTTACGAGCAGTACTTC. This translates into CASSAASGYEQYF.

This clonotype appeared once. The gene calls are TRBV29-1 and TRBJ2-1; unclear D gene. There are 12 residues in the CDR3. The ends were cut back, 6 bases at V and 0 bases at J, with 6 bases in the middle. Germline assignment: CDR1 SQVTM and CDR2 ANQGSEA. The CDR3 region is CSVTVSYNEQFF. CDR3 nucleotides: TGCAGCGTGACTGTCTCCTACAATGAGCAGTTCTTC.

The V and J genes are TRBV4-1 and TRBJ2-7; TRBD2 matches at 9 bases. Trimming removed 3 bases from V and 2 bases from J; junction bases left unmatched: 5. CDR1 MGHRA and CDR2 YSYEKL come from the germline V gene. CDR3 length equals 15 residues. This chain's CDR3 is CASSQEGLAPYEQYF. CDR3 in DNA: TGCGCCAGCAGCCAGGAGGGACTAGCTCCCTACGAGCAGTACTTC.

The chain links TRBV7-3 to TRBJ1-5, with D possibly being TRBD1 (5 bases). This CDR3 is 15 amino acids long. Germline assignment: CDR1 SGHTA and CDR2 FQGTGA. With 3 bases removed from V and 3 bases from J, the gap between germline ends came to 12 bases. The CDR3 loop is CASSLGGADNQPQHF. DNA of the CDR3: TGTGCCAGCAGCTTGGGTGGGGCAGACAATCAGCCCCAGCATTTT. Full variable domain (remainder filled in from reference TRBV7-3 and TRBJ1-5): GAGVSQTPSNKVTEKGKYVELRCDPISGHTALYWYRQSLGQGPEFLIYFQGTGAADDSGLPNDRFFAVRPEGSVSTLKIQRTERGDSAVYLCASSLGGADNQPQHFGDGTRLSIL.

The V call is TRBV5-1, the J call TRBJ2-1, with D possibly being TRBD2 (5 bases). The CDR3 spans 14 residues. The germline gives CDR1 SGHRS, CDR2 YFSETQ. V was trimmed by 0 bases and J by 5 bases, leaving 9 bases between them. CDR3 nucleotide sequence: TGCGCCAGCAGCTTGGCCGGGATTAACAATGAGCAGTTCTTC. Its protein is CASSLAGINNEQFF.

This chain joins TRBV20-1 and TRBJ1-2; unclear D gene. The germline CDR1 and CDR2 sequences are DFQATT and SNEGSKA (reference sequence). The germline V and J ends were trimmed by 6 bases and 4 bases, with 3 bases remaining between them. The CDR3 totals 9 residues. CDR3 residues: CSAPYGYTF. The CDR3, as DNA: TGCAGTGCACCCTATGGCTACACCTTC.

J is TRBJ2-4 and V is TRBV20-1, with 7 nucleotides matching TRBD2. The CDR3 has 15 amino acids. V lost 0 bases, J lost 2 bases, and 4 bases stayed unmatched. The germline CDR1 and CDR2 sequences are DFQATT and SNEGSKA (reference sequence). In nucleotides, the CDR3 is TGCAGTGCTAGAGATGGGGGGGAGACCAAAAACATTCAGTACTTC. Its translation is CSARDGGETKNIQYF.

The V call is TRBV20-1, the J call TRBJ2-1; D is undetermined. The germline V and J ends were trimmed by 3 bases and 0 bases, with 9 bases remaining between them. This CDR3 contains 14 residues. Germline loops: CDR1 DFQATT, CDR2 SNEGSKA (reference sequence). This CDR3 is CSASEWLSYNEQFF. The CDR3 DNA reads as TGCAGTGCTAGTGAGTGGCTCTCCTACAATGAGCAGTTCTTC.

The chain recombines TRBV6-1 with TRBJ2-1, with TRBD2 matching 10 bases. The CDR3 length is 16 residues. V lost 6 bases, J lost 0 bases, and 5 bases stayed unmatched. Germline V gives CDR1 MNHNS, CDR2 SASEGT. In DNA, the CDR3 is TGTGCCAGCAGCCGAGGACTAGCGGACTCCTACAATGAGCAGTTCTTC. It yields the protein CASSRGLADSYNEQFF.

CDR3 coding DNA: TGTGCCAGCAGCGCATGGCAACGAGAGCAGTACGTC. This sequence encodes CASSAWQREQYV. The chain links TRBV21-1 to TRBJ2-7. TRBV21-1 is annotated as a pseudogene. The CDR3 loop spans 12 amino acids.

V is TRBV20-1 and J is TRBJ2-1; D is unclear. The V and J ends lost 6 bases and 8 bases respectively, with 14 bases between them. The germline V gene has CDR1 DFQATT and CDR2 SNEGSKA (reference sequence). The CDR3 extends over 12 amino acids. CDR3 in DNA: TGCAGTGCCCAGACTGGCCTCGATGAGCAGTTCTTC. Its protein product is CSAQTGLDEQFF.

J is TRBJ2-2 and V is TRBV24-1, with D hard to call. The ends were cut back, 9 bases at V and 6 bases at J, with 4 bases in the middle. The CDR3 length is 10 residues. Germline V gives CDR1 KGHDR, CDR2 SFDVKD. DNA of the CDR3: TGTGCCACCTACGCCGGGGAGCTGTTTTTT. The encoded protein is CATYAGELFF.